One sample yielded the 10 T cell receptor beta chains listed below, sequenced in a study of cytomegalovirus exposure and HLA in healthy donors. Repertoires were generated with immunoSEQ multiplex PCR, while TCRdb's copy carries only in-frame clones and drops some. The table shows 50,000 to 70,000 clones, with over 85% occurring only once. Sequencing used PBMCs. Receptors originate from a woman between 18 and 29 years old in good health and CMV-seropositive.

The chain combines TRBV9 with TRBJ1-3, with D unclear. The ends were cut back, 2 bases at V and 0 bases at J, with 3 bases in the middle. The CDR3 loop spans 13 amino acids. Germline V gene sequence: CDR1 SGDLS, CDR2 YYNGEE. CDR3 DNA sequence: TGTGCCAGCAGCGTCAGCTCTGGAAACACCATATATTTT. Residues: CASSVSSGNTIYF.

This chain links TRBV5-6 with TRBJ2-7; 7 positions match TRBD2. V was pared by 3 bases and J by 4 bases, with 4 bases of the junction left unmatched. Germline CDR1 and CDR2: SGHDT and YYEEEE. The length of the CDR3 is 13 residues. The CDR3 sequence: CASSSPGGYEQYF. The CDR3 nucleotides are TGTGCCAGCAGCTCCCCGGGGGGATACGAGCAGTACTTC.

The rearrangement uses TRBV13 and TRBJ2-2, with a weak D call TRBD1 (5 bases). Germline CDR1 reads PRHDT; CDR2 reads FYEKMQ (reference sequence). This CDR3 has 14 amino acids. Trimming cost V 4 bases and J 7 bases, with 13 bases left between them. CDR3 nucleotide sequence: TGTGCCAGCAGCTATGGGGCTTCGGACGGGGAGCTGTTTTTT. It codes for CASSYGASDGELFF.

The chain carries TRBV6-1 and TRBJ1-3; the match to TRBD1 covers 8 bases. This CDR3 has 15 residues. Losses at the gene ends were 7 bases for V and 4 bases for J; bases not matched to a gene: 9. The germline V gene encodes CDR1 MNHNS and CDR2 SASEGT. The CDR3 DNA sequence: TGTGCCAGCACCAAGCACCGGACAGGGGGAAACACCATATATTTT. Translating it yields CASTKHRTGGNTIYF.

V usage is TRBV27 and J usage is TRBJ1-5, with D possibly matching TRBD1 (5 bases). Looked up from germline, CDR1 is MNHEY and CDR2 is SMNVEV (reference sequence). The V end lost 9 bases, the J end lost 3 bases, and 12 bases lay between the germline ends. CDR3 length: 13 amino acids. Here the CDR3 reads CARGGVYNQPQHF. CDR3 sequence (DNA): TGTGCCAGGGGGGGGGTTTACAATCAGCCCCAGCATTTT.

V gene TRBV6-1 combines with J gene TRBJ2-6, with 7 bases lining up with TRBD1. V trimming: 4 bases; J trimming: 0 bases; junction bases outside the gene matches: 3. Per the germline V gene, CDR1 is MNHNS and CDR2 is SASEGT. The CDR3 is 16 amino acids. DNA for the CDR3: TGTGCCAGCAGTGGGGCAGGGGGCTCTGGGGCCAACGTCCTGACTTTC. This sequence encodes CASSGAGGSGANVLTF.

The chain recombines TRBV2 with TRBJ2-7, with 7 nucleotides matching TRBD2. CDR3 length equals 17 residues. Germline CDR1 SNHLY, CDR2 FYNNEI. The V gene end was trimmed by 7 bases and the J gene end by 7 bases; junction bases not matched to a gene: 22. The CDR3 reads CASTPPREVLQEGEQYF. CDR3 sequence (DNA): TGTGCCAGCACCCCTCCACGGGAGGTCCTTCAGGAAGGGGAGCAGTACTTC.

The V gene is TRBV29-1, the J gene TRBJ2-4; D possibly corresponds to TRBD1 (5 bases). The germline CDR1 and CDR2 sequences are SQVTM and ANQGSEA. CDR3 length: 14 residues. V lost 1 base to trimming and J lost 7 bases, with 14 bases between them. The chain's CDR3 is CSVEAGQGSNIQYF. The CDR3 DNA is TGCAGCGTTGAAGCAGGCCAGGGTAGTAACATTCAGTACTTC.

This chain joins TRBV27 and TRBJ2-1, with 11 nucleotides matching TRBD1. The ends lost 4 bases at V and 2 bases at J; junction bases unmatched: 7. The CDR3 has 17 amino acids. CDR1 is MNHEY and CDR2 is SMNVEV in the germline V gene (reference sequence). DNA for the CDR3: TGTGCCAGCAGTTCGAGACCGGGACAGGGGGCCTACAATGAGCAGTTCTTC. Protein: CASSSRPGQGAYNEQFF.

The genes are TRBV27 and TRBJ2-4, with TRBD2 as a possible D gene (5 bases). The CDR3 spans 12 residues. Germline values: CDR1 MNHEY, CDR2 SMNVEV (reference sequence). Between the trimmed V and J ends, which lost 6 bases and 7 bases, there was a span of 10 bases. The CDR3 region is CASSPGVNIQYF. The CDR3 DNA follows: TGTGCCAGCAGCCCCGGGGTGAACATTCAGTACTTC.